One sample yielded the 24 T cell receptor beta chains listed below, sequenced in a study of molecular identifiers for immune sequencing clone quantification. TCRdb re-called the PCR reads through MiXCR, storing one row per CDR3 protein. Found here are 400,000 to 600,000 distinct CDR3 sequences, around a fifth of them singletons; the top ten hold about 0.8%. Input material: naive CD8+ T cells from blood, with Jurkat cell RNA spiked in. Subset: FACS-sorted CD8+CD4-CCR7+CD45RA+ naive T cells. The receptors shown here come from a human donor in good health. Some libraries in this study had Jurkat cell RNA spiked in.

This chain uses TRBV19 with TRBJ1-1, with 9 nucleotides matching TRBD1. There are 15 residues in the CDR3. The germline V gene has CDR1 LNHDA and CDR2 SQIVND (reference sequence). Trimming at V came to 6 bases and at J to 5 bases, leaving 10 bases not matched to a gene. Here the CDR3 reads CASRNPGQGATEAFF. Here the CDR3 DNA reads TGTGCCAGTAGAAACCCGGGACAGGGAGCGACTGAAGCTTTCTTT.

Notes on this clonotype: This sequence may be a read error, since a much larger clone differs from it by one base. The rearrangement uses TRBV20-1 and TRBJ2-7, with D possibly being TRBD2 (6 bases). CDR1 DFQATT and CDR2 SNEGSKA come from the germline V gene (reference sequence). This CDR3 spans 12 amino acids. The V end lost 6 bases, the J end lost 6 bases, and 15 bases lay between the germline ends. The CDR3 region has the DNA TGCAGTGCAGACAGTAGCGGCTGCGAGCAGTACTTC. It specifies CSADSSGCEQYF.

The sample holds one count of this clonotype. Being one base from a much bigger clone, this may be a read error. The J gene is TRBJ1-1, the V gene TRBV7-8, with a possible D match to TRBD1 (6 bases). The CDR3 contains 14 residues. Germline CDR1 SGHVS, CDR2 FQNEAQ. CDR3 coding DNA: TGTACCAGCAGCTTAGGGAGCAGGGGCACTGAAGCTTTCTTT. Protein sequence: CTSSLGSRGTEAFF.

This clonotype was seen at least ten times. CDR3 sequence (DNA): TGTGCCAGTAGTATTAGCGGATTCACAGATACGCAGTATTTT. The encoded protein is CASSISGFTDTQYF. The V gene is TRBV19, the J gene TRBJ2-3, with a tentative D call TRBD2 (6 bases). The CDR3 length is 14 residues. Between the trimmed V and J ends, which lost 3 bases and 2 bases, there was a span of 9 bases. Germline V gene sequence: CDR1 LNHDA, CDR2 SQIVND (reference sequence).

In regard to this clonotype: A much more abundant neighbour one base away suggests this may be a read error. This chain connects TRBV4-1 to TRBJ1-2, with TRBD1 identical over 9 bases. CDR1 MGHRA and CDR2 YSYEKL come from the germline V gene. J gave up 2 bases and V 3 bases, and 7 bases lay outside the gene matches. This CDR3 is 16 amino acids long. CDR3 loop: CASSHEPGQGNYGYTF. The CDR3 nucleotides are TGCGCCAGCAGCCATGAACCGGGACAGGGCAACTATGGCTACACCTTC.

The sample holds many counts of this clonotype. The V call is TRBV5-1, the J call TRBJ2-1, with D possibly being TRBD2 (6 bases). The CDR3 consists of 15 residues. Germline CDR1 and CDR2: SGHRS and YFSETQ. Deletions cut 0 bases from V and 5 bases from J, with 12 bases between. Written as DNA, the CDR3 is TGCGCCAGCAGCTTGGCCCCGGGACTCAACAATGAGCAGTTCTTC. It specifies CASSLAPGLNNEQFF.

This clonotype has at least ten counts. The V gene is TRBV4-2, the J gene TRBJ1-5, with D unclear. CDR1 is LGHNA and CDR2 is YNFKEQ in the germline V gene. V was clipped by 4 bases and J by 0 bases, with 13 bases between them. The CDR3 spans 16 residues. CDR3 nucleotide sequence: TGTGCCAGCAGCCCCGAAATGGCACTTAGCAATCAGCCCCAGCATTTT. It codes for CASSPEMALSNQPQHF.

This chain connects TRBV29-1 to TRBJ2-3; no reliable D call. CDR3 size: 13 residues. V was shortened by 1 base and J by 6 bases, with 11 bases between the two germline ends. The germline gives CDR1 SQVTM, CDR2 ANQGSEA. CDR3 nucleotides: TGCAGCGTTGAAGTACCTTTGTGGGATACGCAGTATTTT. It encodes CSVEVPLWDTQYF.

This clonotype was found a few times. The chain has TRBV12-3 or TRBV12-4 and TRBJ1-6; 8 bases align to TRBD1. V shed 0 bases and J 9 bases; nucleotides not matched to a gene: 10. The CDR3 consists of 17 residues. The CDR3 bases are TGTGCCAGCAGTTTAGCCCCGGACAGGGATCATCCTTCACCCCTCCACTTT. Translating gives CASSLAPDRDHPSPLHF.

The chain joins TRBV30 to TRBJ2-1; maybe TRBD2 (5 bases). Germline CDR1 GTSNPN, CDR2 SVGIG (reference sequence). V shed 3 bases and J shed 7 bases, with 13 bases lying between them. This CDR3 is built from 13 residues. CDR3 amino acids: CAWRRESRNEQFF. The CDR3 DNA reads TGTGCCTGGAGGAGGGAATCTCGGAATGAGCAGTTCTTC.

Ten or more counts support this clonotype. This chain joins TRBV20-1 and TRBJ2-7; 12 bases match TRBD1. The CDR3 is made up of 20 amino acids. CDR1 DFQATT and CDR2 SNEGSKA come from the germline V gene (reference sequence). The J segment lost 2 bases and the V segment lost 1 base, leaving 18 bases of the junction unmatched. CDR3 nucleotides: TGCAGTGCTAGAGCTTCCGGGACAGGGGGCGACCCCATCGGCGCCTACGAGCAGTACTTC. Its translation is CSARASGTGGDPIGAYEQYF.

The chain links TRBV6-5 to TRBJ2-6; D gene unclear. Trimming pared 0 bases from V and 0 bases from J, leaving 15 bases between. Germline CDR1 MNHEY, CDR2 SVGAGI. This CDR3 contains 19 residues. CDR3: CASSYSSPGRGSGANVLTF. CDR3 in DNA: TGTGCCAGCAGTTACTCGAGTCCCGGCCGCGGCTCTGGGGCCAACGTCCTGACTTTC.

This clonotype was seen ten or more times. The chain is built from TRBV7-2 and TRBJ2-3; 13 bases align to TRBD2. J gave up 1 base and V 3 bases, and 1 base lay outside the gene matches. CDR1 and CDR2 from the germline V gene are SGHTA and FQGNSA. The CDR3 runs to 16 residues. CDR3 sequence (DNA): TGTGCCAGCAGCTTTACTAGCGGGGGGGGCACAGATACGCAGTATTTT. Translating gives CASSFTSGGGTDTQYF.

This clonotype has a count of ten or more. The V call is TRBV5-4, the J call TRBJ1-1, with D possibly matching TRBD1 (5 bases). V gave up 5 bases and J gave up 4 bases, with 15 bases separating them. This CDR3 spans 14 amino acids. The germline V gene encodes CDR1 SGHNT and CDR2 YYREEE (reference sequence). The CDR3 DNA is TGTGCCAGCAGTCCCAGCCAGGGAAGCACTGAAGCTTTCTTT. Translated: CASSPSQGSTEAFF. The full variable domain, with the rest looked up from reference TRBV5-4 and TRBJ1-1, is ETGVTQSPTHLIKTRGQQVTLRCSSQSGHNTVSWYQQALGQGPQFIFQYYREEENGRGNFPPRFSGLQFPNYSSELNVNALELDDSALYLCASSPSQGSTEAFFGQGTRLTVV.

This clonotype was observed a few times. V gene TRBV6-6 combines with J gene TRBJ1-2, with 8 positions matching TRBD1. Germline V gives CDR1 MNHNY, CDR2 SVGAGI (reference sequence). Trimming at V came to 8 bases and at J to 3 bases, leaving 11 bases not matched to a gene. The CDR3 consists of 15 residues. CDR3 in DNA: TGTGCCAGCGGGGACAGGCCCTACATAGACTATGGCTACACCTTC. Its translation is CASGDRPYIDYGYTF.

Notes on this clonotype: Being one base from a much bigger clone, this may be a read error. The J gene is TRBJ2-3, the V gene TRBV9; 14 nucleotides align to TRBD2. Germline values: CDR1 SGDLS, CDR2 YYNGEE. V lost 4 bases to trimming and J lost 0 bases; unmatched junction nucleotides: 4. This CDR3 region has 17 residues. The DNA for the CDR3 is TGTGCCAGCAGCAAGGGACTAGCGGGGGCGAGCACAGATACGCAGTATTTT. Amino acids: CASSKGLAGASTDTQYF.

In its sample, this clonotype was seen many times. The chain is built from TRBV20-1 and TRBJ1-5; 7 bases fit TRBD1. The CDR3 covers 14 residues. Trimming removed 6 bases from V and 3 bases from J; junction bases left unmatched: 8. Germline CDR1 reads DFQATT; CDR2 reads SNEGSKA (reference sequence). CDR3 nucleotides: TGCAGTGCAAATCGACAGGGTGTCAATCAGCCCCAGCATTTT. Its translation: CSANRQGVNQPQHF.

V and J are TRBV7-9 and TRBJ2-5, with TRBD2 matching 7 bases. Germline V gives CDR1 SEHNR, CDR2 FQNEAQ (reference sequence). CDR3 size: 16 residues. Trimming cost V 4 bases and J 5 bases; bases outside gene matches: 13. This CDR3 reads CASSSYLGGLVETQYF. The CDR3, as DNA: TGTGCCAGCAGCTCCTACCTGGGAGGACTAGTTGAGACCCAGTACTTC.

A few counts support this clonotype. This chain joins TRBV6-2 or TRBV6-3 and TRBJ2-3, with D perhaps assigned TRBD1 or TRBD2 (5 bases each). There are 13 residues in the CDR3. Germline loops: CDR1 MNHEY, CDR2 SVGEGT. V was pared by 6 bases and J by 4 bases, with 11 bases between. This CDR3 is CASRVRGPDTQYF. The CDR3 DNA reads TGTGCCAGCAGGGTGAGGGGCCCAGATACGCAGTATTTT.

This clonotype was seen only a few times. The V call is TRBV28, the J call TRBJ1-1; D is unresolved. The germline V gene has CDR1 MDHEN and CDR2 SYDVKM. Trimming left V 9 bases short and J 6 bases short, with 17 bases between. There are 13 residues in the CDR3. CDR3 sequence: CASALGVRAEAFF. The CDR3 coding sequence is TGTGCCAGTGCCCTGGGTGTGAGGGCTGAAGCTTTCTTT.

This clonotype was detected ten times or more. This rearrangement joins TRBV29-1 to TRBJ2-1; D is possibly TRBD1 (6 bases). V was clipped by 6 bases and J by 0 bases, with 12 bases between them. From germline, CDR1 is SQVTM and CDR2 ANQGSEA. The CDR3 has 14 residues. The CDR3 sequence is CSVTRDNSYNEQFF. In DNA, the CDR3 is TGCAGCGTAACCCGGGACAACTCCTACAATGAGCAGTTCTTC.

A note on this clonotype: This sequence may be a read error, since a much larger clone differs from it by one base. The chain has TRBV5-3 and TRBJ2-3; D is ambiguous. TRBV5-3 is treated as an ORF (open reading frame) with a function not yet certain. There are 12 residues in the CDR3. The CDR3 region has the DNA TGTGCCAGCAGCTTGGATCTGAATACGCGGTATTTT. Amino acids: CASSLDLNTRYF.

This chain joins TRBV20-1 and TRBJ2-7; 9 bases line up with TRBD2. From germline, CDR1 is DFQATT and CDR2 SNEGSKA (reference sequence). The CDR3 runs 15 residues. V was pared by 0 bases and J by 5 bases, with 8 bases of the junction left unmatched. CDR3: CSAREVSGSGDEQYF. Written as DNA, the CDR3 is TGCAGTGCTAGAGAGGTTAGCGGGAGTGGCGACGAGCAGTACTTC.

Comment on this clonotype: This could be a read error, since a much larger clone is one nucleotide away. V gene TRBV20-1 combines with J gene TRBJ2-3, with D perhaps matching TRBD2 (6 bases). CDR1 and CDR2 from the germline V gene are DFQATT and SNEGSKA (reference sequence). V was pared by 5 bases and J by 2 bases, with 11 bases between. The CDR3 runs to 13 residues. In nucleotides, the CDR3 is TGCAGTGCTGGTAGCGGATTCACAGATACGCAGTATTTT. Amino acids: CSAGSGFTDTQYF.